A single sample gave rise to the 10 T cell receptor beta chains below, sequenced in a study of T-cell reconstitution after alpha-beta-depleted transplantation in children. Points from the study as a whole: From newly produced T cells came most of the T-cell counts and diversity one year after transplant.

Unique molecular identifiers were incorporated into the prepared TCRbeta library. TCRdb redid the calling of the PCR reads with MiXCR, one entry per CDR3 protein. The sample has some 300,000 distinct CDR3 sequences, about 7.3% seen once. These TCRs are of unknown antigen specificity. The source material was peripheral blood, sampled 360 days after TCRalphabeta/CD19-depleted stem cell transplant. These receptors were taken from a female patient aged 2-10 years who had a stem cell transplant for Fanconi anemia, so the T cells may come from the graft donor.

This clonotype has a count of ten or more. The chain recombines TRBV20-1 with TRBJ1-2; 8 bases map to TRBD1. CDR3 length equals 14 residues. From germline, CDR1 is DFQATT and CDR2 SNEGSKA (reference sequence). Trimming at V came to 6 bases and at J to 0 bases, leaving 6 bases not matched to a gene. CDR3 coding DNA: TGCAGTGCGCCGGACAGGGCAGCTAACTATGGCTACACCTTC. It is translated as CSAPDRAANYGYTF.

In its sample, this clonotype was seen many times. This chain joins TRBV5-1 and TRBJ2-2, with D tentatively TRBD1 (6 bases). CDR3 length equals 15 residues. Trimming removed 3 bases at V and 7 bases at J, with 16 bases between. CDR1 and CDR2 from the germline V gene are SGHRS and YFSETQ. In DNA form, the CDR3 reads TGCGCCAGCAGCTCGCTACAGGGTCCGAGCGGGGAGCTGTTTTTT. Its translation is CASSSLQGPSGELFF. Full variable domain (missing parts from reference TRBV5-1 and TRBJ2-2): KAGVTQTPRYLIKTRGQQVTLSCSPISGHRSVSWYQQTPGQGLQFLFEYFSETQRNKGNFPGRFSGRQFSNSRSEMNVSTLELGDSALYLCASSSLQGPSGELFFGEGSRLTVL.

This chain links TRBV5-5 with TRBJ2-3, with D perhaps matching TRBD1 or TRBD2 (5 bases each). The CDR3 runs 15 residues. V dropped 1 base and J dropped 4 bases, with 13 bases sitting between them. Germline-derived CDR1 and CDR2 are SGHKS and YYEKEE (reference sequence). The CDR3 DNA reads TGTGCCAGCAGCTTGATCGGGGACGCGTCAGATACGCAGTATTTT. As protein: CASSLIGDASDTQYF.

Remarks on this clonotype: Mismatch with germline at one junction end may stem from a read error. This rearrangement joins TRBV4-3 to TRBJ2-5; the match to TRBD1 covers 7 bases. Germline V gives CDR1 LGHNA, CDR2 YSLEER. The CDR3 covers 17 residues. CDR3 sequence: CASSQDLQGQPQETQHF. The CDR3 nucleotides are TGCGCCAGCAGCCAAGACCTACAGGGGCAGCCTCAAGAGACCCAGCACTTC.

This clonotype showed up many times. This rearrangement joins TRBV5-1 to TRBJ2-5; a possible D gene is TRBD2 (5 bases). The CDR3 is 12 residues long. The ends were cut back, 1 base at V and 4 bases at J, with 5 bases in the middle. The V gene's germline CDR1 is SGHRS and CDR2 YFSETQ. CDR3 amino acids: CASSLTRETQYF. In DNA form, the CDR3 reads TGCGCCAGCAGCTTGACTAGAGAGACCCAGTACTTC.

This clonotype showed up just a few times. V and J are TRBV4-1 and TRBJ2-3, with D uncertain. The CDR3 is 13 amino acids. CDR1 is MGHRA, CDR2 YSYEKL, per germline. Trimming cost V 3 bases and J 4 bases, with 8 bases left between them. The CDR3 here is CASSHYSADTQYF. The CDR3, as DNA: TGCGCCAGCAGCCACTACAGCGCAGATACGCAGTATTTT.

This clonotype appeared many times. This chain uses TRBV12-3 or TRBV12-4 with TRBJ1-2; a weak D match, TRBD1 (5 bases). V was pared by 2 bases and J by 1 base, with 8 bases between. The CDR3 extends over 14 amino acids. In DNA, the CDR3 is TGTGCCAGCAGTTTAACGGACATTAACTATGGCTACACCTTC. Protein sequence: CASSLTDINYGYTF.

This clonotype was picked up many times. The chain couples TRBV5-1 to TRBJ2-1; D is perhaps TRBD2 (5 bases). The CDR3 has 15 residues. V lost 0 bases to trimming and J lost 5 bases, with 12 bases between them. Germline assignment: CDR1 SGHRS and CDR2 YFSETQ. CDR3 loop: CASSLVGGRDNEQFF. CDR3 DNA sequence: TGCGCCAGCAGCTTGGTAGGAGGTCGTGACAATGAGCAGTTCTTC.

This clonotype was counted ten times or more. The genes are TRBV7-7 and TRBJ2-1, with D tentatively TRBD2 (5 bases). The germline CDR1 and CDR2 sequences are SSHAT and FNYEAQ (reference sequence). The CDR3 runs to 14 residues. CDR3 sequence: CASQIRAGYNEQFF. CDR3 nucleotides: TGTGCTAGCCAGATTCGTGCGGGTTACAATGAGCAGTTCTTC.

This clonotype was counted at least ten times. CDR3 DNA sequence: TGTGCCAGCAGCTTAGTGATGGGGGCGGACGGCTACACCTTC. The encoded protein is CASSLVMGADGYTF. V and J are TRBV7-9 and TRBJ1-2; D may be TRBD1 (6 bases). Germline values: CDR1 SEHNR, CDR2 FQNEAQ (reference sequence). The CDR3 runs 14 residues. The ends were cut back, 1 base at V and 8 bases at J, with 14 bases in the middle.